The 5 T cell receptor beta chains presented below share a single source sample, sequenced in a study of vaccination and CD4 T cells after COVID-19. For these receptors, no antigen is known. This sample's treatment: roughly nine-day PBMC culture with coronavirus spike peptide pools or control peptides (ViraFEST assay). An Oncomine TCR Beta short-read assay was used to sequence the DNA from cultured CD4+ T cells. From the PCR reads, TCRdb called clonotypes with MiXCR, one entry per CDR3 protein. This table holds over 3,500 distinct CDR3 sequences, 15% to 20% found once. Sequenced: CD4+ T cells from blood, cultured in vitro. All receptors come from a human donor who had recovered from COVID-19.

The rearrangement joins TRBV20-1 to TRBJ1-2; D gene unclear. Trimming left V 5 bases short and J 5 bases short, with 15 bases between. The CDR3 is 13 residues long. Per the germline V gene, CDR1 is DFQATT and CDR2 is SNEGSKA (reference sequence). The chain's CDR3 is CSAFQASGYGYTF. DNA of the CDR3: TGCAGTGCTTTCCAGGCGTCCGGGTATGGCTACACCTTC.

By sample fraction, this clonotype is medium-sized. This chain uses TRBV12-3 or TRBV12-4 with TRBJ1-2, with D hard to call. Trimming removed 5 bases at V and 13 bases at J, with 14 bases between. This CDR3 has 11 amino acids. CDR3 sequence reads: CASSLRPPLTF. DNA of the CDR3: TGTGCCAGCAGTCTCAGACCGCCCCTCACCTTC.

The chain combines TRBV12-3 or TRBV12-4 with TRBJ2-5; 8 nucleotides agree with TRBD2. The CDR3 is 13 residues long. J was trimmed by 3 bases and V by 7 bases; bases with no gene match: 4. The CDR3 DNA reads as TGTGCCAGCACTCTGGGACTAGAAGAGACCCAGTACTTC. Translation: CASTLGLEETQYF.

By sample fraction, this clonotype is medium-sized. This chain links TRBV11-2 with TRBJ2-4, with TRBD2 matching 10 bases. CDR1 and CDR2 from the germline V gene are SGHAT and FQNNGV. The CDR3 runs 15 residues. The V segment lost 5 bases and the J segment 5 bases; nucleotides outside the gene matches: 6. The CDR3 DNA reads TGTGCCAGCAGCACAACCGGACTAGCGGAAAACATTCAGTACTTC. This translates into CASSTTGLAENIQYF.

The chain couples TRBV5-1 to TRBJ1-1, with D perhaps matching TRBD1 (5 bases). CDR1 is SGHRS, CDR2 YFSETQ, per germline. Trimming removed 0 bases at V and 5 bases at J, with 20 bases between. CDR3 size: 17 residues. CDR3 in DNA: TGCGCCAGCAGCTTGGGTTCTAGGGGCCCCATTGTAACTGAAGCTTTCTTT. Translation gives CASSLGSRGPIVTEAFF.